Listed below are T cell receptor beta chains from one sample, sequenced in a study of cytomegalovirus exposure and HLA in healthy donors. Libraries were prepared by immunoSEQ multiplex PCR; TCRdb keeps only in-frame clonotypes and omits some of them. The sample lists 110,000 or so clones, roughly 80% occurring once. The specimen sequenced was PBMCs. The receptor source for this set is a man aged 45-60 years in good health and CMV-seropositive. The CDR3 runs from the conserved cysteine through the conserved F or W. D genes are given only for firm matches. Not every row has a clone size; where given, it reads once, few, many or a size class.

J: TRBJ2-3
D: NA
size: NA
V: TRBV7-9
CDR3: CASSLGASGTDTQYF
DNA: TGTGCCAGCAGCTTAGGGGCGTCGGGCACAGATACGCAGTATTTT

J: TRBJ1-1
D: NA
size: NA
V: TRBV21-1
CDR3: CASSGTDRGVTEAFF
DNA: TGTGCCAGCAGCGGAACGGACAGGGGAGTTACTGAAGCTTTCTTT

J: TRBJ1-1
D: NA
size: NA
V: TRBV23-1
CDR3: CASSQEVQGSRFHTEAFF
DNA: TGCGCCAGCAGTCAAGAGGTCCAGGGGTCGAGGTTCCACACTGAAGCTTTCTTT

J: TRBJ1-2
D: NA
size: NA
V: TRBV10-2
CDR3: CASGPRGEYGYTF
DNA: TGCGCCAGCGGGCCCAGGGGCGAGTATGGCTACACCTTC

J: TRBJ1-5
D: NA
size: NA
V: TRBV5-4
CDR3: CASSLGTDQQPQHF
DNA: TGTGCCAGCAGCTTGGGGACAGATCAACAGCCCCAGCATTTT

J: TRBJ2-1
D: NA
size: once
V: TRBV5-6
CDR3: CASSLVGRNEQFF
DNA: TGTGCCAGCAGCTTGGTGGGGAGAAATGAGCAGTTCTTC

J: TRBJ2-7
D: TRBD2
size: few
V: TRBV28
CDR3: CASSLRTGGGYDYEQYF
DNA: TGTGCCAGCAGTTTACGCACCGGGGGGGGATACGATTACGAGCAGTACTTC

J: TRBJ1-2
D: TRBD1
size: NA
V: TRBV28
CDR3: CASSGTGTYGYTF
DNA: TGTGCCAGCAGTGGGACAGGGACCTATGGCTACACCTTC

J: TRBJ2-3
D: TRBD2
size: NA
V: TRBV7-7
CDR3: CASSPGTSGLADTQYF
DNA: TGTGCCAGCAGCCCTGGGACTAGCGGGCTGGCAGATACGCAGTATTTT

J: TRBJ2-5
D: NA
size: NA
V: TRBV18
CDR3: CASSPTSGSQETQYF
DNA: TGTGCCAGCTCACCAACCTCAGGATCACAAGAGACCCAGTACTTC

J: TRBJ2-7
D: TRBD2
size: few
V: TRBV15
CDR3: CATSRDIDSGTSGYEQYF
DNA: TGTGCCACCAGCAGAGATATAGATTCCGGGACTAGCGGCTACGAGCAGTACTTC

J: TRBJ1-5
D: NA
size: NA
V: TRBV5-5
CDR3: CASSLVASGNNQPQHF
DNA: TGTGCCAGCAGCTTGGTAGCATCAGGGAACAATCAGCCCCAGCATTTT

J: TRBJ2-1
D: TRBD1
size: once
V: TRBV7-9
CDR3: CATRTTGSSYNEQFF
DNA: TGTGCCACCCGTACGACAGGGTCGTCCTACAATGAGCAGTTCTTC

J: TRBJ1-6
D: NA
size: NA
V: TRBV23-1
CDR3: CASSTGGRSYNSPLHF
DNA: TGCGCCAGCAGTACTGGGGGCCGCTCCTATAATTCACCCCTCCACTTT

J: TRBJ2-3
D: NA
size: NA
V: TRBV7-3
CDR3: CASSLGTSDTQYF
DNA: TGTGCCAGCAGCCTAGGGACTTCGGATACGCAGTATTTT

J: TRBJ2-1
D: NA
size: NA
V: TRBV5-1
CDR3: CASSAELDRRYNEQFF
DNA: TGCGCCAGCAGCGCGGAACTAGACCGAAGGTACAATGAGCAGTTCTTC

J: TRBJ2-7
D: NA
size: NA
V: TRBV18
CDR3: CASSPRTEYEQYF
DNA: TGTGCCAGCTCACCACGGACAGAATACGAGCAGTACTTC

J: TRBJ1-2
D: NA
size: NA
V: TRBV13
CDR3: CASRLLGQKVGYTF
DNA: TGTGCCAGCAGACTTCTGGGGCAAAAAGTTGGCTACACCTTC

J: TRBJ2-1
D: NA
size: NA
V: TRBV7-9
CDR3: CASSLERGLNNEQFF
DNA: TGTGCCAGCAGCTTAGAAAGGGGACTCAACAATGAGCAGTTCTTC

J: TRBJ1-2
D: TRBD1
size: NA
V: TRBV5-4
CDR3: CASIDRAYGYTF
DNA: TGTGCCAGCATTGACAGGGCCTATGGCTACACCTTC

J: TRBJ1-2
D: TRBD1
size: NA
V: TRBV7-8
CDR3: CASSSTGGNNYGYTF
DNA: TGTGCCAGCAGCTCGACAGGGGGAAATAACTATGGCTACACCTTC

J: TRBJ2-1
D: TRBD1
size: NA
V: TRBV19
CDR3: CASSPDRALYNEQFF
DNA: TGTGCCAGTAGCCCGGACAGGGCCCTTTACAATGAGCAGTTCTTC

J: TRBJ2-3
D: TRBD2
size: once
V: TRBV18
CDR3: CASSLLAGVATDTQYF
DNA: TGTGCCAGCTCACTCCTAGCGGGGGTGGCCACAGATACGCAGTATTTT

J: TRBJ1-6
D: NA
size: NA
V: TRBV4-3
CDR3: CASSQDLSGGMVHSPLHF
DNA: TGCGCCAGCAGCCAAGATCTTTCCGGGGGGATGGTTCATTCACCCCTCCACTTT

J: TRBJ2-5
D: NA
size: NA
V: TRBV7-8
CDR3: CASSSGVKETQYF
DNA: TGTGCCAGCAGCTCAGGGGTAAAAGAGACCCAGTACTTC

J: TRBJ2-3
D: TRBD2
size: NA
V: TRBV11-3
CDR3: CASSLGGTSVPDTQYF
DNA: TGTGCCAGCAGCTTAGGTGGGACTAGCGTTCCAGATACGCAGTATTTT

J: TRBJ1-2
D: TRBD1
size: NA
V: TRBV18
CDR3: CASSPEDRVFYGYTF
DNA: TGTGCCAGCTCACCCGAGGACAGGGTGTTCTATGGCTACACCTTC

J: TRBJ2-2
D: TRBD1
size: NA
V: TRBV2
CDR3: CASSSQGVAGELFF
DNA: TGTGCCAGCAGTTCCCAGGGGGTCGCCGGGGAGCTGTTTTTT

J: TRBJ1-2
D: NA
size: NA
V: TRBV6-5
CDR3: CASSRTALYGYTF
DNA: TGTGCCAGCAGTAGGACAGCTCTATATGGCTACACCTTC

J: TRBJ2-3
D: NA
size: NA
V: TRBV29-1
CDR3: CSGWTDTDTQYF
DNA: TGCAGCGGCTGGACAGACACAGATACGCAGTATTTT

J: TRBJ1-4
D: NA
size: NA
V: TRBV9
CDR3: CASSGGTLDEKLFF
DNA: TGTGCCAGCAGCGGAGGCACCCTAGATGAAAAACTGTTTTTT

J: TRBJ1-1
D: NA
size: NA
V: TRBV28
CDR3: CASSVPGGNTEAFF
DNA: TGTGCCAGCAGTGTCCCGGGTGGGAACACTGAAGCTTTCTTT

J: TRBJ1-1
D: NA
size: NA
V: TRBV30
CDR3: CAWSEDSTEAFF
DNA: TGTGCCTGGAGTGAGGACAGCACTGAAGCTTTCTTT

J: TRBJ2-5
D: TRBD1
size: NA
V: TRBV13
CDR3: CASSLRGHGQETQYF
DNA: TGTGCCAGCAGCTTGAGGGGGCACGGCCAAGAGACCCAGTACTTC

J: TRBJ2-5
D: TRBD1
size: NA
V: TRBV2
CDR3: CASSGTGAIGETQYF
DNA: TGTGCCAGCAGTGGGACAGGGGCTATCGGAGAGACCCAGTACTTC

J: TRBJ2-2
D: NA
size: few
V: TRBV4-2
CDR3: CASSQARGNTGELFF
DNA: TGTGCCAGCAGCCAAGCCCGGGGGAACACCGGGGAGCTGTTTTTT

J: TRBJ1-5
D: NA
size: once
V: TRBV4-2
CDR3: CASSQDSDQPQHF
DNA: TGTGCCAGCAGCCAAGATTCGGATCAGCCCCAGCATTTT